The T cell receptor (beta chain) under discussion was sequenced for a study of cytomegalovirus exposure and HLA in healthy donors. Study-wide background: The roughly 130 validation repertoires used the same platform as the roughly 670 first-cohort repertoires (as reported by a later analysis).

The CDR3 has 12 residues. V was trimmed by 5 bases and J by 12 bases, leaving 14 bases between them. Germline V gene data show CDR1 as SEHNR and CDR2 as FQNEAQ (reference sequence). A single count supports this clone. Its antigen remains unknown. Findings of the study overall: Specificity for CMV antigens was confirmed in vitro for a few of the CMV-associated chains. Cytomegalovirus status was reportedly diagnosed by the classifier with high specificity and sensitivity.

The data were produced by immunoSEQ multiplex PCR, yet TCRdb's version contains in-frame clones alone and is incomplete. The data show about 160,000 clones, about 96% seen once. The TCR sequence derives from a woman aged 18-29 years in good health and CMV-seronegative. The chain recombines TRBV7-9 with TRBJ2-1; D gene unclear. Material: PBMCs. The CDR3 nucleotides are TGTGCCAGCAGCCCACCTTCCACCGGGCAGTTCTTC. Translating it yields CASSPPSTGQFF.